This TCR beta chain was identified in a study of identical twins. Carrying unique molecular identifiers, the cDNA also gained a universal primer site through template switching. Each CDR3 protein is one row after TCRdb ran MiXCR on the 5' RACE reads. The data contain about 530,000 distinct CDR3 sequences, 13% to 15% of them seen just once; the ten biggest clones take up about 0.4%. General study points: Among out-of-frame alpha sequences shared by twins, low generation probability occurred in excess.

The CDR3 sequence is 15 residues long. V lost 7 bases and J 0 bases, leaving 12 bases between the germline ends. In germline, CDR1 is MNHNS, CDR2 SASEGT. The table lists this clonotype with many counts. Its antigen remains unknown. The sample also formed part of further work on yellow fever vaccine responses in identical twins.

The chain couples TRBV6-1 to TRBJ2-2, with no clear D. The sequenced material came from CD4+ T cells sorted from blood. The clonotype was recovered from a woman in her late teens or twenties in good health. In DNA form, the CDR3 reads TGTGCCAGCAAGAAAAATAACGCGAACACCGGGGAGCTGTTTTTT. The encoded protein is CASKKNNANTGELFF.